The rows below give T cell receptor beta chains drawn from one sample of a study of technical replicates of blood from a handful of donors. Using immunoSEQ multiplex PCR, the repertoire was profiled, and TCRdb retains in-frame clones only, with some absent. This sample yields about 73,000 clones, of which approximately 90% are seen a single time; about 4.7% belongs to the top ten. The sequencing input was PBMCs. All receptors come from a human donor in good health. Some clones in this sample may be carry-over from other donors' samples. Each CDR3 is given with its conserved first and last residue. Fields, in order: clone size, J gene, V gene, CDR3 length, D gene, CDR3 DNA, CDR3 protein. A D gene is named only where the DNA matches it firmly. For some rows the clone size is stated as once, few or many, or as a class when expanded; others skip it.

- | TRBJ2-1 | TRBV14 | 16 | TRBD2 | TGTGCCAGCAGCCTCATAACTAGCGGGAGACCCAATGAGCAGTTCTTC | CASSLITSGRPNEQFF
- | TRBJ2-5 | TRBV7-2 | 14 | TRBD2 | TGTGCCAGCCGCGTAGCGGGGCCCGGGGAGACCCAGTACTTC | CASRVAGPGETQYF
- | TRBJ2-5 | TRBV5-4 | 15 | TRBD2 | TGTGCCAGCAGCACAGGACTAGCGGGCACTAAGACCCAGTACTTC | CASSTGLAGTKTQYF
- | TRBJ2-1 | TRBV4-2 | 17 | TRBD1 | TGTGCCAGCAGCCTAAACCCGACAGGGTTGACGTTAAATGAGCAGTTCTTC | CASSLNPTGLTLNEQFF
- | TRBJ1-6 | TRBV5-4 | 16 | TRBD1 | TGTGCCAGCAGCTTAGTCGGACAGGGTGGTAATTCACCCCTCCACTTT | CASSLVGQGGNSPLHF
- | TRBJ2-7 | TRBV20-1 | 11 | TRBD2 | TGCAGTGCTCATGGGACTAGCGGACAGTACTTC | CSAHGTSGQYF
- | TRBJ2-5 | TRBV7-3 | 16 | - | TGTGCCAGCAGCTTATGGGGGGGCGGGTCCCTAGAGACCCAGTACTTC | CASSLWGGGSLETQYF
- | TRBJ1-1 | TRBV5-6 | 13 | - | TGTGCCAGCAGCTTCGGACAGAACACTGAAGCTTTCTTT | CASSFGQNTEAFF
- | TRBJ2-2 | TRBV5-1 | 17 | - | TGCGCCAGCAGCTTGGAAGTCTCAGGGGCTCACACCGGGGAGCTGTTTTTT | CASSLEVSGAHTGELFF
few | TRBJ1-2 | TRBV29-1 | 13 | - | TGCAGCGTTGAAGATTTCGGGTTGGGTGGCTACACCTTC | CSVEDFGLGGYTF
- | TRBJ2-2 | TRBV9 | 15 | TRBD1 | TGTGCCAGCAGCGAAACAGGGGCCTCCCCCGGGGAGCTGTTTTTT | CASSETGASPGELFF
once | TRBJ2-7 | TRBV5-6 | 13 | - | TGTGCCAGCAGCTTGGGGAGCTCCTACGAGCAGTACTTC | CASSLGSSYEQYF
- | TRBJ1-6 | TRBV30 | 14 | TRBD1 | TGTGCCTGGAGTACGGACAGGGCGTATTCACCCCTCCACTTT | CAWSTDRAYSPLHF
- | TRBJ1-1 | TRBV30 | 13 | - | TGTGCCTGGAGTTTAAGGGGCGGCACTGAAGCTTTCTTT | CAWSLRGGTEAFF
- | TRBJ2-2 | TRBV15 | 16 | TRBD2 | TGTGCCACCAGCAGGGCCGGGGGGGCCCGAACCGGGGAGCTGTTTTTT | CATSRAGGARTGELFF
- | TRBJ2-7 | TRBV29-1 | 12 | - | TGCAGCGTTCCAGGCCCGGGGTACGAGCAGTACTTC | CSVPGPGYEQYF
- | TRBJ1-3 | TRBV7-6 | 16 | - | TGTGCCAGCAGCCCCTCGGGACAAATCTCTGGAAACACCATATATTTT | CASSPSGQISGNTIYF
few | TRBJ2-3 | TRBV30 | 14 | TRBD2 | TGTGCCTGGAAACGCGGGAGAGGTACAGATACGCAGTATTTT | CAWKRGRGTDTQYF
- | TRBJ2-7 | TRBV7-9 | 13 | TRBD2 | TGTGCCAGCAGCTTAGGCGGGAGGTACGAGCAGTACTTC | CASSLGGRYEQYF
once | TRBJ1-2 | TRBV10-3 | 13 | TRBD1 | TGTGCCATCAGCCTGGGACAGGGCTATGGCTACACCTTC | CAISLGQGYGYTF
- | TRBJ1-6 | TRBV4-3 | 14 | TRBD1 | TGCGCCAGCAGCCAGGGCTGGACAGGGGGTCCCCTCCACTTT | CASSQGWTGGPLHF
- | TRBJ2-7 | TRBV7-3 | 14 | - | TGTGCCAGCAGCCCCGGGACTTCTCCTAGCGAGCAGTACTTC | CASSPGTSPSEQYF
- | TRBJ2-2 | TRBV6-5 | 14 | TRBD2 | TGTGCCAGCAGTTACACGACTAGCGTCGGGGAGCTGTTTTTT | CASSYTTSVGELFF
- | TRBJ1-2 | TRBV6-1 | 16 | TRBD1 | TGTGCCAGCAGTGCCCTGGACAGGGTCCAAACGGTTGGCTACACCTTC | CASSALDRVQTVGYTF
- | TRBJ1-1 | TRBV15 | 16 | - | TGTGCCACCAGCAGAGATAAAAACAGCTGGAACACTGAAGCTTTCTTT | CATSRDKNSWNTEAFF
few | TRBJ2-1 | TRBV5-1 | 14 | TRBD2 | TGCGCCAGCAGCTTGTCGGGGGGCTACAATGAGCAGTTCTTC | CASSLSGGYNEQFF
- | TRBJ2-3 | TRBV5-6 | 16 | TRBD2 | TGTGCCAGCAGCTGGAGGACTAGCGGGAACACAGATACGCAGTATTTT | CASSWRTSGNTDTQYF
few | TRBJ2-2 | TRBV5-1 | 15 | TRBD1 | TGCGCCAGCAGCCAGGACAGGGTAGGCACCGGGGAGCTGTTTTTT | CASSQDRVGTGELFF
- | TRBJ2-7 | TRBV2 | 14 | TRBD2 | TGTGCCAGCAGTCCGACTAGCGGGGGGCGCGAGCAGTACTTC | CASSPTSGGREQYF
- | TRBJ1-2 | TRBV30 | 12 | - | TGTGCCTGGATCCGGGTTAACTATGGCTACACCTTC | CAWIRVNYGYTF
- | TRBJ2-7 | TRBV18 | 14 | - | TGTGCCAGCTCACCATTCGAAAAAGGGGGCGAGCAGTACTTC | CASSPFEKGGEQYF
- | TRBJ1-6 | TRBV7-2 | 11 | - | TGTGCCAGCAGCTTAGGAGTGACCCTCCACTTT | CASSLGVTLHF
- | TRBJ2-7 | TRBV11-2 | 15 | TRBD2 | TGTGCCAGCAGCAACGAAGCGGGGCCCTCTAGGGAGCAGTACTTC | CASSNEAGPSREQYF
- | TRBJ1-6 | TRBV2 | 14 | - | TGTGCCAGCAACGGCCAGGGGTCGAATTCACCCCTCCACTTT | CASNGQGSNSPLHF
- | TRBJ1-4 | TRBV18 | 14 | TRBD1 | TGTGCCAGCTCAGCAACAGGGGGCGCGGAAAAACTGTTTTTT | CASSATGGAEKLFF
- | TRBJ2-3 | TRBV7-7 | 13 | - | TGTGCCAGCAGCAAAGACAGGTCGAATACGCAGTATTTT | CASSKDRSNTQYF
- | TRBJ1-4 | TRBV7-8 | 14 | - | TGTGCCAGCAGCTTATTGGAGGGTGTGGGAAAACTGTTTTTT | CASSLLEGVGKLFF
- | TRBJ1-5 | TRBV18 | 15 | - | TGTGCCAGCTCACCGACTGAGGGAAGGGATCAGCCCCAGCATTTT | CASSPTEGRDQPQHF
once | TRBJ2-2 | TRBV6-1 | 14 | - | TGTGCCAGCAGTCTCGGGAGCCGCAACGGGGAGCTGTTTTTT | CASSLGSRNGELFF
few | TRBJ1-2 | TRBV6-6 | 16 | TRBD1 | TGTGCCAGCAGTCCGACGAGGACAGGGGAGATCTATGGCTACACCTTC | CASSPTRTGEIYGYTF
- | TRBJ2-2 | TRBV7-2 | 17 | TRBD2 | TGTGCCAGCAGCTCCGGACTAGCGGGAGTAGCCACCGGGGAGCTGTTTTTT | CASSSGLAGVATGELFF
- | TRBJ2-5 | TRBV2 | 12 | - | TGTGCCAGCAGTGTCGGGAGCCGAGCCCAGTACTTC | CASSVGSRAQYF
- | TRBJ2-1 | TRBV29-1 | 16 | - | TGCAGCGTTGAAGATCAGGAGGGGATTTCCTACAATGAGCAGTTCTTC | CSVEDQEGISYNEQFF
- | TRBJ1-1 | TRBV7-3 | 14 | - | TGTGCCAGCAGCCAAGAGAACAACAGGGCTGAAGCTTTCTTT | CASSQENNRAEAFF
- | TRBJ1-2 | TRBV16 | 16 | TRBD1 | TGTGCCAGCAGCCGATCCGACAGGGACCATAACTATGGCTACACCTTC | CASSRSDRDHNYGYTF
- | TRBJ2-3 | TRBV5-1 | 15 | - | TGCGCCAGCAGCTCTGGACAACTACGACCAGATACGCAGTATTTT | CASSSGQLRPDTQYF
- | TRBJ1-2 | TRBV9 | 12 | - | TGTGCCAGCAGCGTAGACGGGTTGGGCTACACCTTC | CASSVDGLGYTF
- | TRBJ2-7 | TRBV18 | 15 | - | TGTGCCAGCTCACCTACGACAGTGGGGGCTCTGGAGCAGTACTTC | CASSPTTVGALEQYF
- | TRBJ2-7 | TRBV6-1 | 16 | - | TGTGCCAGCAGTGAATATGAGACAGGACCAACCTACGAGCAGTACTTC | CASSEYETGPTYEQYF
- | TRBJ1-2 | TRBV27 | 15 | - | TGTGCCAGCAGTTTTTCATCGCTGGGAGACTATGGCTACACCTTC | CASSFSSLGDYGYTF
- | TRBJ1-2 | TRBV30 | 13 | - | TGTGCCTCAAAGGCTGGGGGCAACTATGGCTACACCTTC | CASKAGGNYGYTF
- | TRBJ1-3 | TRBV5-1 | 14 | - | TGCGCCAGCAGCTTGGTCCCAGGGCGCAACACCATATATTTT | CASSLVPGRNTIYF
once | TRBJ2-7 | TRBV7-9 | 18 | - | TGTGCCAGCAGCCTGGCGGGGTCCCCCGCACCCGGTACCTACGAGCAGTACTTC | CASSLAGSPAPGTYEQYF
- | TRBJ1-5 | TRBV28 | 12 | - | TGTGCCAGCAGCTCGGCTGCGGGGCCCCAGCATTTT | CASSSAAGPQHF
once | TRBJ2-1 | TRBV6-4 | 15 | - | TGTGCCAGCAGCGCCGGAGCGGGCTCCTACAATGAGCAGTTCTTC | CASSAGAGSYNEQFF
- | TRBJ1-3 | TRBV7-6 | 17 | - | TGTGCCAGCAGCTCAAGGTGGCGACAGGAGTCTGGAAACACCATATATTTT | CASSSRWRQESGNTIYF
- | TRBJ2-1 | TRBV4-3 | 17 | TRBD2 | TGCGCCAGCAGCCAAGATCTCGCGCTAGCGGGATACAATGAGCAGTTCTTC | CASSQDLALAGYNEQFF
- | TRBJ2-7 | TRBV27 | 17 | TRBD2 | TGTGCCAGCAGTTTATCCCCTAGCGGGGGGGCCCCCTACGAGCAGTACTTC | CASSLSPSGGAPYEQYF
- | TRBJ2-5 | TRBV6-5 | 14 | TRBD1 | TGTGCCAGCAGGGAGACAGGGGCCCAAGAGACCCAGTACTTC | CASRETGAQETQYF